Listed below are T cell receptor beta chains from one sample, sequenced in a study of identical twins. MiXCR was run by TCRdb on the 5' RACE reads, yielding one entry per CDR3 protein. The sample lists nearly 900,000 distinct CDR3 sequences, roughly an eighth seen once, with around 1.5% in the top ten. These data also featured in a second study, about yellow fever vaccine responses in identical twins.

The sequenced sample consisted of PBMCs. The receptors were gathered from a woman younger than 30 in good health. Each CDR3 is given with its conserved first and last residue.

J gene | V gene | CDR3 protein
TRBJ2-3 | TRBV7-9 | CASSLERLRASTDTQYF
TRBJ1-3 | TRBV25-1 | CASSPIASGNTIYF
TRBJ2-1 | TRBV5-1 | CASSSGTPQGEQFF
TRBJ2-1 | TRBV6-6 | CASSMPGNEQFF
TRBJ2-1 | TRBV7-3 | CASSLTAGTVNNEQFF
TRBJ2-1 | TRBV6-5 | CASSFRGLAGLNSYNEQFF
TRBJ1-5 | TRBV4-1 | CASSPRGQGIQPQHF
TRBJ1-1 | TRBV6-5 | CASSYSGGALGTEAFF
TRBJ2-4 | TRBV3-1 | CASGTSSGRAKNIQYF
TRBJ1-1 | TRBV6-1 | CASSPSRDHTEAFF
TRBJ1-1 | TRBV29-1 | CSVDRSDTEAFF
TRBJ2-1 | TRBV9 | CASSPRDGTWQFF
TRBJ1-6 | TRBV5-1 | CASTPGSGGQGVDSPLHF
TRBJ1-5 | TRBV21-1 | CASSKEGDGNQPQHF
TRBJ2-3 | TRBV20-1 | CSARTGEIGGDTQYF
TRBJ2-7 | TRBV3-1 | CASSRTSWDEQYF
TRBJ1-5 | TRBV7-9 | CASSAQNQPQHF
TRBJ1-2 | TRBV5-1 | CASSIGGTSNYGYTF
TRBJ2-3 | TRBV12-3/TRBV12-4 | CASSFRYFADTQYF
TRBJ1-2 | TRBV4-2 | CASSQEEGHYGYTF
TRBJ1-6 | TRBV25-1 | CAVRTAFNSPLHF
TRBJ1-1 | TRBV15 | CATSRTPTGIDEAFF
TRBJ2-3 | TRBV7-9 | CASSPAGGPSTDTQYF
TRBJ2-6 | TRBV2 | CASSVTVPGANVLTF
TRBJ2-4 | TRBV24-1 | CATSDWTENIQYF
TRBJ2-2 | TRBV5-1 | CASSLTIIGTGELFF
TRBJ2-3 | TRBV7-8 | CASSNQPGLAGGDTQYF
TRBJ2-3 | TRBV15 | CATSRVVARSTDTQYF
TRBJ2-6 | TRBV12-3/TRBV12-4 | CASSLDRVAGANVLTF
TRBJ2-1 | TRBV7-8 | CASSFLLVASGGSNEQFF
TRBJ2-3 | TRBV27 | CASSLRLDSDTQYF
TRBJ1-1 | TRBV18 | CASSGGVGTEAFF
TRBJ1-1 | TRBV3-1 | CASSQGPGGMNTEAFF
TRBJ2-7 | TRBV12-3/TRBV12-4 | CASRRSGDRDVYEQYF
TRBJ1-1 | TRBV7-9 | CASSRDGGSLQGEAFF
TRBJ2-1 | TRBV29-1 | CSPPEDGLAVYNEQFF
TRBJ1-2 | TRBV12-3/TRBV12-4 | CASTTGNYGYTF
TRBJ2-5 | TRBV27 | CASSQAGAQPRETQYF
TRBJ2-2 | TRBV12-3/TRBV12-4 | CASSLATMANTGELFF
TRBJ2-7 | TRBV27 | CASSSLGQGVKNEQYF
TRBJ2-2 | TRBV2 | CASSEVETGELFF
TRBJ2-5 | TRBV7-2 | CASSFAGETQYF
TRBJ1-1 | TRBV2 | CASRGTAPGAFF
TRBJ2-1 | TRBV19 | CASSIRPGTSGRIDEQFF
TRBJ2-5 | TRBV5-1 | CASSSGEETQYF
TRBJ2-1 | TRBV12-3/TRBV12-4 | CASSLLQGPYSEQFF